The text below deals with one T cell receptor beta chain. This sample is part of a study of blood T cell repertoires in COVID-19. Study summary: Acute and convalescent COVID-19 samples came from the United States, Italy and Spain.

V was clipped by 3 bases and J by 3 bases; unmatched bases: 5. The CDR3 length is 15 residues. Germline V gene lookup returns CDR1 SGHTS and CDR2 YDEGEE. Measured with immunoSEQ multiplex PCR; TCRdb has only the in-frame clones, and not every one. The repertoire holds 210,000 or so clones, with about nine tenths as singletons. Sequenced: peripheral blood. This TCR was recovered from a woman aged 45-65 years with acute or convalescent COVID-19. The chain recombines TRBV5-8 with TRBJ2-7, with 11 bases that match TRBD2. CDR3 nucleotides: TGTGCCAGCAGCTCCGGACTAGCGGGTGGCTACGAGCAGTACTTC. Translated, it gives CASSSGLAGGYEQYF.